The T cell receptor (beta chain) described here comes from a study of cytomegalovirus exposure and HLA in healthy donors. Findings and limits, study-wide: Within the data, a cluster of highly shared sequence variants was likely a sequencing artifact. For most TCR beta V segments, an earlier analysis put the productive rate at about 87% or about 30% of the time.

Only a few counts were recorded for this clone. Its antigen is still unknown. Researchers ran the PCR with 60 Vbeta and 13 Jbeta primers. The data were produced by immunoSEQ multiplex PCR, yet TCRdb's version contains in-frame clones alone and is incomplete. The data contain approximately 100,000 clones, roughly 80% of them singletons. This CDR3 spans 15 amino acids. V lost 8 bases, J lost 2 bases, and 9 bases stayed unmatched. The chain joins TRBV23-1 to TRBJ1-5; 7 bases align to TRBD1. TRBV23-1 is designated an ORF whose function remains uncertain. Sequences were obtained from PBMCs. The receptor was isolated from a male donor in good health and CMV-seropositive. This CDR3 is CASCPYGQGNQPQHF. In DNA form, the CDR3 reads TGCGCCAGCTGTCCTTACGGACAGGGCAATCAGCCCCAGCATTTT.